These 12 T cell receptor beta chains were sequenced from one sample in a study of breast tumors, draining lymph nodes, adjacent tissues. Samples came from axillary lymph nodes draining the breast cancer. TCRdb re-called the multiplex PCR reads through MiXCR, storing one row per CDR3 protein. Of around 230,000 distinct CDR3 sequences in the sample, 32% were seen once. The sequencing sample was made of axillary lymph node tissue. The origin of the receptors is a female donor with breast cancer. Some clones in this sample may be carry-over from other donors' samples.

This clonotype was recorded many times. The J gene is TRBJ2-7, the V gene TRBV16, with TRBD2 as a possible D gene (5 bases). This CDR3 has 12 residues. Germline loops: CDR1 KGHSY, CDR2 FQNENV. V was shortened by 0 bases and J by 12 bases, with 12 bases between the two germline ends. The CDR3 DNA sequence: TGTGCCAGCAGCCAATCCCGGGAAGGGCTGTACTTC. It specifies CASSQSREGLYF.

This clonotype was recorded at least ten times. The V gene is TRBV18, the J gene TRBJ2-5; D gene unclear. The V end was cut by 3 bases, the J end by 2 bases, with 4 bases between. The length of the CDR3 is 12 residues. The germline CDR1 and CDR2 sequences are KGHSH and LQKENI. CDR3 sequence (DNA): TGTGCCAGCTCACCTAATCAAGAGACCCAGTACTTC. Translated, it gives CASSPNQETQYF.

This clonotype was found many times. The V and J genes are TRBV7-9 and TRBJ1-4; 9 positions agree with TRBD1. Germline values: CDR1 SEHNR, CDR2 FQNEAQ (reference sequence). This CDR3 region has 13 residues. The J segment lost 10 bases and the V segment lost 8 bases, leaving 8 bases of the junction unmatched. CDR3 DNA sequence: TGTGCCAGCTCCGGGACAGGGACGGGAAAACTGTTTTTT. Protein: CASSGTGTGKLFF.

This clonotype was seen at least ten times. The V gene is TRBV12-3 or TRBV12-4, the J gene TRBJ2-6; TRBD1 is a possible D gene (5 bases). This CDR3 has 16 residues. With 7 bases removed from V and 3 bases from J, the gap between germline ends came to 16 bases. CDR3 nucleotide sequence: TGTGCCAGCACCAGGGAAGGGGCCCTTGGGGCCAACGTCCTGACTTTC. It translates to CASTREGALGANVLTF.

This clonotype has just a few counts. The V gene is TRBV11-2, the J gene TRBJ1-1, with D possibly matching TRBD1 (5 bases). The germline CDR1 and CDR2 sequences are SGHAT and FQNNGV. This CDR3 is 16 amino acids long. V was clipped by 7 bases and J by 5 bases, with 23 bases between them. In DNA, the CDR3 is TGTGCCAGCAAAAGGTCTTTGGGGGGGGTAGGGACTGAAGCTTTCTTT. This translates into CASKRSLGGVGTEAFF.

This clonotype was seen at least ten times. CDR3 residues: CASRRVFYNEQFF. The CDR3 coding sequence is TGTGCCAGCAGGCGGGTCTTCTACAATGAGCAGTTCTTC. V gene TRBV2 combines with J gene TRBJ2-1; D perhaps matches TRBD2 (5 bases). The CDR3 contains 13 residues. V was cut by 6 bases and J by 3 bases, with 9 bases left in between. From germline, CDR1 is SNHLY and CDR2 FYNNEI.

Regarding this clonotype: The junction does not match germline at one end; this may be a read error. This rearrangement joins TRBV9 to TRBJ2-1; TRBD2 aligns across 12 bases. Looked up from germline, CDR1 is SGDLS and CDR2 is YYNGEE. The CDR3 has 14 amino acids. DNA for the CDR3: TGTGCCAGCAGCGTAGGGACTAGCGGGACTGAGCAGTCCTTT. It yields the protein CASSVGTSGTEQSF.

V usage is TRBV10-3 and J usage is TRBJ2-2; 8 bases match TRBD2. J lost 6 bases, V lost 5 bases, and 2 bases had no gene match. Germline CDR1 is ENHRY and CDR2 is SYGVKD. The CDR3 runs 13 residues. CDR3 in amino acids: CAISYGGAGELFF. DNA for the CDR3: TGTGCCATCAGTTACGGGGGGGCCGGGGAGCTGTTTTTT.

This clonotype was observed many times. V gene TRBV30 combines with J gene TRBJ2-1; D is ambiguous. Germline V CDR1 and CDR2: GTSNPN, SVGIG (reference sequence). The CDR3 is 15 residues long. V was trimmed by 0 bases and J by 1 base, leaving 10 bases between them. The CDR3 bases are TGTGCCTGGAGTGTACCCGGGTTGTCCTACAATGAGCAGTTCTTC. Its translation: CAWSVPGLSYNEQFF.

This clonotype was seen at least ten times. The chain has TRBV6-1 and TRBJ2-1, with 8 bases identical to TRBD2. V lost 6 bases to trimming and J lost 8 bases; unmatched junction nucleotides: 15. Germline loops: CDR1 MNHNS, CDR2 SASEGT. The length of the CDR3 is 16 residues. In nucleotides, the CDR3 is TGTGCCAGCAGCCGGGCGGGAGGTCCCACCGAGCATGAGCAGTTCTTC. It is translated as CASSRAGGPTEHEQFF.

This clonotype has ten or more counts. The chain is built from TRBV5-1 and TRBJ1-6; D is undetermined. V was cut by 0 bases and J by 0 bases, with 13 bases left in between. This CDR3 region has 18 residues. Germline lookup yields CDR1 SGHRS and CDR2 YFSETQ. CDR3 loop: CASSLEVGMSSYNSPLHF. The CDR3 nucleotides read TGCGCCAGCAGCTTGGAAGTAGGAATGAGCTCCTATAATTCACCCCTCCACTTT. The entire variable domain, with the rest obtained from reference TRBV5-1 and TRBJ1-6, is as follows: KAGVTQTPRYLIKTRGQQVTLSCSPISGHRSVSWYQQTPGQGLQFLFEYFSETQRNKGNFPGRFSGRQFSNSRSEMNVSTLELGDSALYLCASSLEVGMSSYNSPLHFGNGTRLTVT.

This clonotype was counted ten times or more. This chain joins TRBV9 and TRBJ2-2; a weak D match, TRBD2 (6 bases). V was trimmed by 4 bases and J by 4 bases, leaving 14 bases between them. This CDR3 is 15 amino acids long. The germline V gene encodes CDR1 SGDLS and CDR2 YYNGEE. The CDR3 loop is CASSPRDLVTGELFF. DNA of the CDR3: TGTGCCAGCAGCCCCCGGGACTTGGTCACCGGGGAGCTGTTTTTT.